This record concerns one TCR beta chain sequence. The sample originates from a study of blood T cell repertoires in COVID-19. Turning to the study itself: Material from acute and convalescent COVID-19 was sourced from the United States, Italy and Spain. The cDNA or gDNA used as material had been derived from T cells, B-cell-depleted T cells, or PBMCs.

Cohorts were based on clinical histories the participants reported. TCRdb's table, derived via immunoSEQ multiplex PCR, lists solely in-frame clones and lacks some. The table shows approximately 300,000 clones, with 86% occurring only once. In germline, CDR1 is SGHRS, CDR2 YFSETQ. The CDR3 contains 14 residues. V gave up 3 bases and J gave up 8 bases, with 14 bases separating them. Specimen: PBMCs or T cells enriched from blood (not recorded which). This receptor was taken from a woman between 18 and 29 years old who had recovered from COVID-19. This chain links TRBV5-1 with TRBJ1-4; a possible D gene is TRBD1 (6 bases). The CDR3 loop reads CASSSGTLGEKLFF. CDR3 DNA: TGCGCCAGCAGCTCAGGGACACTCGGCGAAAAACTGTTTTTT.